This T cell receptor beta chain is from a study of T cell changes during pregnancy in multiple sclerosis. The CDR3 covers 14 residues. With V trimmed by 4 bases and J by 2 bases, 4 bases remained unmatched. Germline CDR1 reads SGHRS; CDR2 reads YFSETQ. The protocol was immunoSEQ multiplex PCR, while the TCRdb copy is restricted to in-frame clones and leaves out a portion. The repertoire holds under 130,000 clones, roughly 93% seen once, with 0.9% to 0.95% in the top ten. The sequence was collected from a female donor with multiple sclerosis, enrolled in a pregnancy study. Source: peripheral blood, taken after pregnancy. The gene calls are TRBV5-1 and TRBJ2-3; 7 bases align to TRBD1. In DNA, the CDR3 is TGCGCCAGCAGCCCCGGGACAGTCACAGATACGCAGTATTTT. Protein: CASSPGTVTDTQYF. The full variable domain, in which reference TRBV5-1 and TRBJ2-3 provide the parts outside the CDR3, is KAGVTQTPRYLIKTRGQQVTLSCSPISGHRSVSWYQQTPGQGLQFLFEYFSETQRNKGNFPGRFSGRQFSNSRSEMNVSTLELGDSALYLCASSPGTVTDTQYFGPGTRLTVL.